This T cell receptor (beta chain) was obtained from a study of shared clonotypes between healthy human individuals. Study-level findings and limits: Blood was the only sampled material, and tissue repertoires likely differ.

Those who donated, Caucasian adults without exception, all lived in Nashville, Tennessee. Unsorted samples drew genomic DNA from tens of millions of PBMCs. Trimming cost V 8 bases and J 5 bases; bases outside gene matches: 10. Germline assignment: CDR1 SEHNR and CDR2 FQNEAQ (reference sequence). The CDR3 extends over 15 amino acids. Unsorted PBMC DNA was sequenced on ten immunoSEQ deep assay plates. Profiling relied on immunoSEQ multiplex PCR, and the TCRdb table lists in-frame clones only, not all of them. The sample shows 450,000 to 500,000 clones, over 60% of them seen only once. In the case of this clone: Its antigen is unidentified.

This sequence was found in a middle-aged woman in good health. Some clones in this sample may be carry-over from other donors' samples. The rearrangement links TRBV7-9 to TRBJ2-1; the match to TRBD2 covers 9 bases. The sequenced material came from PBMCs. The CDR3 region is CASEGGAGGDNEQFF. The CDR3 region has the DNA TGTGCCAGCGAAGGAGGAGCGGGAGGTGACAATGAGCAGTTCTTC. The whole variable domain, filled in from reference TRBV7-9 and TRBJ2-1, reads DTGVSQNPRHKITKRGQNVTFRCDPISEHNRLYWYRQTLGQGPEFLTYFQNEAQLEKSRLLSDRFSAERPKGSFSTLEIQRTEQGDSAMYLCASEGGAGGDNEQFFGPGTRLTVL.